This passage covers 16 T cell receptor beta chains from one sample sequenced in a study of OX40 agonist ivuxolimab in advanced cancers. Sequencing was performed with immunoSEQ multiplex PCR; in TCRdb, only in-frame clones are kept and a portion is missing. The sample has about 96,000 clones, approximately 84% seen once. Source: CD4+ or CD8+ T cells sorted from blood, taken in a trial of the OX40 agonist ivuxolimab. The receptors originated from an adult with an advanced solid tumor such as melanoma, head and neck, liver or kidney cancer.

The J gene is TRBJ2-2, the V gene TRBV7-8; possibly TRBD1 for D (6 bases). V shed 1 base and J shed 7 bases, with 10 bases lying between them. This CDR3 is 14 amino acids long. The germline V gene encodes CDR1 SGHVS and CDR2 FQNEAQ. The CDR3 loop reads CASSLGRGNGELFF. The CDR3 nucleotides read TGTGCCAGCAGCTTAGGCAGGGGAAACGGGGAGCTGTTTTTT.

V usage is TRBV5-4 and J usage is TRBJ1-6, with D unclear. Germline CDR1 is SGHNT and CDR2 is YYREEE (reference sequence). The length of the CDR3 is 13 residues. The germline V and J ends were trimmed by 3 bases and 11 bases, with 12 bases remaining between them. Here the CDR3 DNA reads TGTGCCAGCAGCTCGGACGGGATGACACCCCTCCACTTT. Protein: CASSSDGMTPLHF.

The rearrangement joins TRBV5-4 to TRBJ2-7; a weak D match, TRBD1 (6 bases). Per the germline V gene, CDR1 is SGHNT and CDR2 is YYREEE (reference sequence). The CDR3 length is 14 residues. The V and J ends lost 4 bases and 2 bases respectively, with 13 bases between them. DNA of the CDR3: TGTGCCAGCAGCCCGGGGACACCAGCCTACGAGCAGTACTTC. Protein product: CASSPGTPAYEQYF.

This chain connects TRBV5-4 to TRBJ2-3; D unclear. Germline CDR1 reads SGHNT; CDR2 reads YYREEE (reference sequence). The CDR3 loop spans 12 amino acids. V was clipped by 2 bases and J by 6 bases, with 7 bases between them. In nucleotides, the CDR3 is TGTGCCAGCAGCTTCTGGGCTGATACGCAGTATTTT. It specifies CASSFWADTQYF.

The V call is TRBV7-8, the J call TRBJ2-7; 7 bases match TRBD1. J was trimmed by 5 bases and V by 4 bases; bases with no gene match: 14. CDR3 size: 16 residues. Germline V gene sequence: CDR1 SGHVS, CDR2 FQNEAQ. Here the CDR3 DNA reads TGTGCCAGCAGCTCTACATCCACCTACAGGGGCAACGAGCAGTACTTC. It yields the protein CASSSTSTYRGNEQYF.

The V gene is TRBV7-8, the J gene TRBJ1-4, with TRBD1 matching 7 bases. Per germline, CDR1 SGHVS and CDR2 FQNEAQ. The CDR3 is 14 amino acids. Trimming cost V 5 bases and J 5 bases; bases outside gene matches: 5. The CDR3 sequence is CASSPQGWNEKLFF. DNA of the CDR3: TGTGCCAGCAGCCCACAGGGGTGGAATGAAAAACTGTTTTTT.

V usage is TRBV5-1 and J usage is TRBJ2-1; 11 bases are shared with TRBD2. CDR3 size: 14 residues. Germline CDR1 is SGHRS and CDR2 is YFSETQ. The V and J ends lost 5 bases and 9 bases, in that order; junction bases with no gene match: 7. The CDR3 DNA reads TGCGCCAGCAGACAACTAGCGGGAGTGGGTGAGCAGTTCTTC. Translating gives CASRQLAGVGEQFF.

A few counts support this clone. The chain is built from TRBV2 and TRBJ2-7; D might be TRBD1 or TRBD2, each matching 5 bases. The germline V and J ends were trimmed by 3 bases and 7 bases, with 7 bases remaining between them. The CDR3 contains 11 residues. The V gene's germline CDR1 is SNHLY and CDR2 FYNNEI. The CDR3 spells CASSERGEQYF. In DNA form, the CDR3 reads TGTGCCAGCAGTGAGAGGGGAGAGCAGTACTTC.

The rearrangement uses TRBV5-6 and TRBJ2-7; 7 bases agree with TRBD2. Per the germline V gene, CDR1 is SGHDT and CDR2 is YYEEEE. The CDR3 covers 13 residues. The trim removed 5 bases at V and 4 bases at J, leaving 6 bases unmatched. The CDR3 nucleotides read TGTGCCAGCAGACGTACGGGAGGTTACGAGCAGTACTTC. Its protein product is CASRRTGGYEQYF. The full variable domain, with the rest looked up from reference TRBV5-6 and TRBJ2-7, is DAGVTQSPTHLIKTRGQQVTLRCSPKSGHDTVSWYQQALGQGPQFIFQYYEEEERQRGNFPDRFSGHQFPNYSSELNVNALLLGDSALYLCASRRTGGYEQYFGPGTRLTVT.

The chain is built from TRBV4-1 and TRBJ2-7; 8 positions agree with TRBD1. Germline V gives CDR1 MGHRA, CDR2 YSYEKL. This CDR3 is 15 amino acids long. V shed 4 bases, J shed 2 bases, and the junction held 7 bases outside the gene matches. The CDR3 sequence is CASSRPGQDTYEQYF. Here the CDR3 DNA reads TGCGCCAGCAGCCGGCCGGGACAGGACACCTACGAGCAGTACTTC.

The chain is built from TRBV6-1 and TRBJ1-2, with 10 bases that match TRBD1. V lost 7 bases and J lost 7; bases outside the gene matches: 6. The CDR3 loop spans 13 amino acids. Germline CDR1 MNHNS, CDR2 SASEGT. The CDR3 protein is CASTGQGHSGYTF. DNA of the CDR3: TGTGCCAGCACGGGACAGGGGCATTCTGGCTACACCTTC.

CDR3 residues: CAITPGVGRAYNEQFF. The CDR3 DNA sequence: TGTGCCATCACCCCCGGGGTAGGGAGGGCCTACAATGAGCAGTTCTTC. The gene calls are TRBV10-3 and TRBJ2-1; TRBD2 matches 7 bases. The length of the CDR3 is 16 residues. Germline V gene sequence: CDR1 ENHRY, CDR2 SYGVKD. V dropped 7 bases and J dropped 2; count of bases not matched to a gene: 11.

The chain uses TRBV11-2 and TRBJ2-3; 12 bases fit TRBD2. Losses at the gene ends were 3 bases for V and 2 bases for J; bases not matched to a gene: 9. Germline CDR1 SGHAT, CDR2 FQNNGV. This CDR3 spans 18 amino acids. The chain's CDR3 is CASSFGLLAGGLTDTQYF. CDR3 coding DNA: TGTGCCAGCAGCTTCGGGTTACTAGCGGGAGGCCTCACAGATACGCAGTATTTT.

The chain joins TRBV6-4 to TRBJ2-3, with D possibly being TRBD2 (6 bases). This CDR3 has 14 residues. The V end was cut by 0 bases, the J end by 3 bases, with 7 bases between. Germline CDR1 reads MRHNA; CDR2 reads SNTAGT. The CDR3 here is CASSDSGGTDTQYF. The CDR3 region has the DNA TGTGCCAGCAGTGACTCGGGGGGAACAGATACGCAGTATTTT.

There are a few counts of this clone. The chain employs TRBV7-9 and TRBJ1-5, with D possibly matching TRBD1 (5 bases). Trimming removed 1 base from V and 3 bases from J, with 7 bases in between. This CDR3 is 14 amino acids long. The germline V gene encodes CDR1 SEHNR and CDR2 FQNEAQ (reference sequence). The CDR3 loop reads CASSLETANQPQHF. For the CDR3, the DNA is TGTGCCAGCAGCTTAGAGACAGCCAATCAGCCCCAGCATTTT.

This clone appeared once. The chain employs TRBV5-6 and TRBJ2-3; TRBD1 or TRBD2 may be the D gene (5 bases each). The CDR3 has 15 amino acids. The V end lost 0 bases, the J end lost 0 bases, and 8 bases lay between the germline ends. Per the germline V gene, CDR1 is SGHDT and CDR2 is YYEEEE. CDR3 bases: TGTGCCAGCAGCTTGGCCGGGGCCAGCACAGATACGCAGTATTTT. Protein: CASSLAGASTDTQYF.